This entry lists 20 T cell receptor beta chains sequenced from one sample in a study of blood T cell repertoires in COVID-19. The method was immunoSEQ multiplex PCR; TCRdb's version includes in-frame clones alone and lacks a portion of them. Of more than 300,000 clones listed, nearly 90% were seen once; the top ten hold 1.8%. The specimen sequenced was peripheral blood. The receptors derive from a woman in her 30s with COVID-19, enrolled during active disease.

The rearrangement uses TRBV6-2 or TRBV6-3 and TRBJ1-5; TRBD1 matches 7 bases. The germline CDR1 and CDR2 sequences are MNHEY and SVGEGT. The trim removed 5 bases at V and 2 bases at J, leaving 9 bases unmatched. This CDR3 is 16 amino acids long. The CDR3: CASSNLRTGRNQPQHF. CDR3 bases: TGTGCCAGCAGTAACCTAAGGACAGGTCGCAATCAGCCCCAGCATTTT.

This sequence joins TRBV5-1 and TRBJ1-1; D is perhaps TRBD1 (5 bases). Germline assignment: CDR1 SGHRS and CDR2 YFSETQ. Trimming shortened V by 0 bases and J by 3 bases, and 27 bases separated the two germline ends. The CDR3 sequence is 20 residues long. The CDR3 sequence: CASSLVGRATQPWTDTEAFF. The CDR3 region has the DNA TGCGCCAGCAGCTTGGTGGGCAGGGCGACCCAACCTTGGACGGACACTGAAGCTTTCTTT.

V usage is TRBV5-1 and J usage is TRBJ1-1; D gene uncertain. The V end was cut by 3 bases, the J end by 4 bases, with 13 bases between. This CDR3 has 14 residues. Germline CDR1 and CDR2: SGHRS and YFSETQ. The CDR3 coding sequence is TGCGCCAGCAGCTCCTCTCAAGCGGGCACTGAAGCTTTCTTT. This codes for CASSSSQAGTEAFF.

The chain has TRBV9 and TRBJ1-3; D is perhaps TRBD1 (6 bases). V was clipped by 0 bases and J by 2 bases, with 15 bases between them. The CDR3 runs to 17 residues. The germline gives CDR1 SGDLS, CDR2 YYNGEE. The CDR3 region has the DNA TGTGCCAGCAGCGTAGGCGGTCGGGGGGCGACTGGAAACACCATATATTTT. It translates to CASSVGGRGATGNTIYF. The variable domain in full, with the rest retrieved from reference TRBV9 and TRBJ1-3, is DSGVTQTPKHLITATGQRVTLRCSPRSGDLSVYWYQQSLDQGLQFLIQYYNGEERAKGNILERFSAQQFPDLHSELNLSSLELGDSALYFCASSVGGRGATGNTIYFGEGSWLTVV.

This chain joins TRBV11-2 and TRBJ1-1; D gene unclear. Between the trimmed V and J ends, which lost 1 base and 4 bases, there was a span of 13 bases. CDR3 size: 15 residues. The germline V gene encodes CDR1 SGHAT and CDR2 FQNNGV. CDR3 sequence reads: CASSLVSGFGTEAFF. DNA of the CDR3: TGTGCCAGCAGCTTAGTTTCCGGGTTCGGCACTGAAGCTTTCTTT.

The rearrangement uses TRBV6-5 and TRBJ2-7; D gene unclear. From germline, CDR1 is MNHEY and CDR2 SVGAGI. Between the trimmed V and J ends, which lost 1 base and 2 bases, there was a span of 9 bases. The CDR3 consists of 14 residues. CDR3 protein: CASSYFPGAYEQYF. The CDR3 nucleotides read TGTGCCAGCAGTTACTTTCCCGGAGCCTACGAGCAGTACTTC.

The chain is built from TRBV5-1 and TRBJ1-1; D unresolved. Germline V CDR1 and CDR2: SGHRS, YFSETQ. The CDR3 consists of 13 residues. V lost 2 bases, J lost 0 bases, and 5 bases lay in between. CDR3 residues: CASSFGMNTEAFF. DNA of the CDR3: TGCGCCAGCAGCTTCGGTATGAACACTGAAGCTTTCTTT.

The chain links TRBV27 to TRBJ1-2, with TRBD1 matching over 10 bases. The CDR3 is made up of 15 amino acids. Germline lookup yields CDR1 MNHEY and CDR2 SMNVEV (reference sequence). V lost 3 bases, J lost 8 bases, and 9 bases stayed unmatched. This CDR3 is CASSFRDRGRGGYTF. The CDR3 region has the DNA TGTGCCAGCAGTTTCCGGGACAGGGGTCGCGGGGGCTACACCTTC.

V is TRBV5-1 and J is TRBJ2-3; TRBD2 aligns across 11 bases. The CDR3 sequence is 15 residues long. CDR1 and CDR2 (germline): SGHRS, YFSETQ. V lost 2 bases to trimming and J lost 4 bases; unmatched junction nucleotides: 3. The CDR3 DNA is TGCGCCAGCAGCTTCGCGGGACTAGCGGCAGATACGCAGTATTTT. This translates into CASSFAGLAADTQYF.

The chain combines TRBV15 with TRBJ1-1; D not certain. V lost 0 bases and J lost 5, with 10 bases in between. The CDR3 covers 14 residues. The V gene's germline CDR1 is LNHNV and CDR2 YYDKDF (reference sequence). The CDR3 here is CATSRDWTRTEAFF. In DNA form, the CDR3 reads TGTGCCACCAGCAGAGATTGGACTCGTACTGAAGCTTTCTTT.

This rearrangement joins TRBV3-1 (or the pseudogene TRBV3-2) to TRBJ1-2; D is unclear. V was cut by 0 bases and J by 5 bases, with 13 bases left in between. Germline lookup yields CDR1 LGHDT and CDR2 YNNKEL (reference sequence). The CDR3 spans 15 residues. This CDR3 is CASSQDGSIWYGYTF. In DNA form, the CDR3 reads TGTGCCAGCAGCCAAGATGGTAGTATTTGGTATGGCTACACCTTC.

This chain connects TRBV2 to TRBJ1-2, with a possible D match to TRBD1 (6 bases). The germline V and J ends were trimmed by 8 bases and 0 bases, with 13 bases remaining between them. Germline CDR1 is SNHLY and CDR2 is FYNNEI. The CDR3 has 14 residues. CDR3 sequence reads: CASDPDSTNYGYTF. The CDR3 nucleotides read TGTGCCAGCGACCCGGACAGTACTAACTATGGCTACACCTTC. The entire variable domain, with the rest obtained from reference TRBV2 and TRBJ1-2, is as follows: EPEVTQTPSHQVTQMGQEVILRCVPISNHLYFYWYRQILGQKVEFLVSFYNNEISEKSEIFDDQFSVERPDGSNFTLKIRSTKLEDSAMYFCASDPDSTNYGYTFGSGTRLTVV.

This clone appeared once. The rearrangement joins TRBV4-2 to TRBJ1-6, with D tentatively TRBD1 (6 bases). The CDR3 has 17 amino acids. Trimming left V 4 bases short and J 6 bases short, with 19 bases between. In germline, CDR1 is LGHNA, CDR2 YNFKEQ. CDR3 bases: TGTGCCAGCAGCCCACGGACAGTCCTTGATGGTAATTCACCCCTCCACTTT. Translation gives CASSPRTVLDGNSPLHF.

The chain carries TRBV11-3 and TRBJ2-1; 7 bases line up with TRBD1. V shed 1 base and J 0 bases; nucleotides not matched to a gene: 3. The CDR3 is 16 residues long. Germline values: CDR1 SGHNT, CDR2 YENEEA. This CDR3 is CASSLVGQTSYNEQFF. DNA for the CDR3: TGTGCCAGCAGCTTAGTGGGACAGACCTCCTACAATGAGCAGTTCTTC. Full variable domain (remainder filled in from reference TRBV11-3 and TRBJ2-1): EAGVVQSPRYKIIEKKQPVAFWCNPISGHNTLYWYLQNLGQGPELLIRYENEEAVDDSQLPKDRFSAERLKGVDSTLKIQPAELGDSAVYLCASSLVGQTSYNEQFFGPGTRLTVL.

This chain links TRBV2 with TRBJ1-5; D perhaps matches TRBD1 (6 bases). V was trimmed by 6 bases and J by 2 bases, leaving 11 bases between them. The CDR3 runs 14 residues. Germline CDR1 SNHLY, CDR2 FYNNEI. The CDR3 is CASSQGFGNQPQHF. In nucleotides, the CDR3 is TGTGCCAGCAGCCAGGGGTTTGGCAATCAGCCCCAGCATTTT. The full variable domain, in which reference TRBV2 and TRBJ1-5 provide the parts outside the CDR3, is EPEVTQTPSHQVTQMGQEVILRCVPISNHLYFYWYRQILGQKVEFLVSFYNNEISEKSEIFDDQFSVERPDGSNFTLKIRSTKLEDSAMYFCASSQGFGNQPQHFGDGTRLSIL.

This rearrangement joins TRBV19 to TRBJ2-7, with 10 bases that match TRBD1. CDR1 and CDR2 from the germline V gene are LNHDA and SQIVND (reference sequence). V lost 5 bases and J lost 4; bases outside the gene matches: 8. The CDR3 has 15 residues. Written as DNA, the CDR3 is TGTGCCAGTAGTCCGAGGACAGGGGGAGGGTACGAGCAGTACTTC. It yields the protein CASSPRTGGGYEQYF.

The chain couples TRBV11-3 to TRBJ2-1, with a tentative D call TRBD2 (5 bases). Per the germline V gene, CDR1 is SGHNT and CDR2 is YENEEA. CDR3 length: 12 amino acids. V gave up 3 bases and J gave up 9 bases, with 9 bases separating them. CDR3 coding DNA: TGTGCCAGCAGCTTGAACGAGGGTGAGCAGTTCTTC. The encoded protein is CASSLNEGEQFF.

The rearrangement joins TRBV10-1 to TRBJ2-1; 8 bases map to TRBD1. The CDR3 spans 17 residues. Unmatched junction bases numbered 12, after V lost 5 bases and J lost 3 bases. Germline V gives CDR1 WNHNN, CDR2 SYGVQD (reference sequence). CDR3: CASSPGDSRGLYNEQFF. CDR3 in DNA: TGCGCCAGCAGTCCCGGGGATAGCAGGGGGCTCTACAATGAGCAGTTCTTC.

V and J are TRBV5-1 and TRBJ1-1, with no clear D. V was cut by 4 bases and J by 2 bases, with 12 bases left in between. CDR1 and CDR2 from the germline V gene are SGHRS and YFSETQ. The CDR3 runs to 14 residues. This CDR3 reads CASSRGDLNTEAFF. In DNA, the CDR3 is TGCGCCAGCAGCCGCGGAGATCTAAACACTGAAGCTTTCTTT. The full variable domain, its missing parts supplied by reference TRBV5-1 and TRBJ1-1, is KAGVTQTPRYLIKTRGQQVTLSCSPISGHRSVSWYQQTPGQGLQFLFEYFSETQRNKGNFPGRFSGRQFSNSRSEMNVSTLELGDSALYLCASSRGDLNTEAFFGQGTRLTVV.

The chain has TRBV7-2 and TRBJ2-5; 9 nucleotides agree with TRBD1. CDR1 and CDR2 from the germline V gene are SGHTA and FQGNSA. CDR3 length equals 17 residues. The trim removed 5 bases at V and 0 bases at J, leaving 10 bases unmatched. The CDR3 bases are TGTGCCAGCAGCCAATACGGGGACAGGGAGTACCAAGAGACCCAGTACTTC. This sequence encodes CASSQYGDREYQETQYF. The variable domain in full, with the rest retrieved from reference TRBV7-2 and TRBJ2-5, is GAGVSQSPSNKVTEKGKDVELRCDPISGHTALYWYRQSLGQGLEFLIYFQGNSAPDKSGLPSDRFSAERTGGSVSTLTIQRTQQEDSAVYLCASSQYGDREYQETQYFGPGTRLLVL.